This T cell receptor (beta chain) was profiled in a study of blood T cell repertoires in COVID-19. As handled by the study authors: Nucleated cell number was recorded as an estimate derived from reference gene primer amplification. TCRdb's table, derived via immunoSEQ multiplex PCR, lists solely in-frame clones and lacks some. The DNA gave D and trimming, while V, J and clone size come from that table. There are about 250,000 clones in the sample; around 87% occur only once, and approximately 1.6% lies in the top ten. CDR1 and CDR2 from the germline V gene are SGHNT and YYREEE (reference sequence). V lost 0 bases, J lost 7 bases, and 12 bases lay in between. This CDR3 is 14 amino acids long.

This rearrangement joins TRBV5-4 to TRBJ2-3; TRBD2 is a possible D gene (7 bases). Sequenced input: PBMCs or T cells enriched from blood (not recorded which). The clonotype originates from a woman between 45 and 60 years old who had recovered from COVID-19. CDR3 loop: CASSLAGGAYTQYF. The DNA of the CDR3 is TGTGCCAGCAGCTTGGCGGGGGGCGCCTATACGCAGTATTTT.